This T cell receptor beta chain was sequenced in a study of blood T cell repertoires in COVID-19. The overall study: The United States, Italy and Spain were the sources of the acute and convalescent COVID-19 samples. Sources were T cells, B-cell-depleted T cells, or PBMCs; the material itself was cDNA or gDNA.

Sequencing was performed with immunoSEQ multiplex PCR; in TCRdb, only in-frame clones are kept and a portion is missing. Of 250,000 to 350,000 clones in the sample, about 87% were seen once. The V end was cut by 7 bases, the J end by 0 bases, with 8 bases between. The CDR3 length is 13 residues. Germline lookup yields CDR1 KGHSH and CDR2 LQKENI. The TCR comes from a woman aged 25 to 45 who had recovered from COVID-19. This chain uses TRBV18 with TRBJ2-3; D is unresolved. Sequencing used peripheral blood. CDR3 in DNA: TGTGCCAGCTTGAGTATGAGCACAGATACGCAGTATTTT. It translates to CASLSMSTDTQYF.